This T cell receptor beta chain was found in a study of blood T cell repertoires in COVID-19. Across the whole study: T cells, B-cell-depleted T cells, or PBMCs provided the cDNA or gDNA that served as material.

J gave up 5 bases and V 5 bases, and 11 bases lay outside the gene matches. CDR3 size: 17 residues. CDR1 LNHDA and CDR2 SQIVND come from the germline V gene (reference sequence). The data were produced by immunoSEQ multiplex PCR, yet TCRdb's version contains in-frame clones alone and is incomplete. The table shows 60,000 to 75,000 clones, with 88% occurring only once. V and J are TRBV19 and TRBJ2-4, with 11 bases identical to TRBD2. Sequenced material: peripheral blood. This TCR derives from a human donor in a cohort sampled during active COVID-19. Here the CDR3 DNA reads TGTGCCAGTAGTCTTTCGGGTAGCGGGGGGGCCCAAAACATTCAGTACTTC. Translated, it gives CASSLSGSGGAQNIQYF.